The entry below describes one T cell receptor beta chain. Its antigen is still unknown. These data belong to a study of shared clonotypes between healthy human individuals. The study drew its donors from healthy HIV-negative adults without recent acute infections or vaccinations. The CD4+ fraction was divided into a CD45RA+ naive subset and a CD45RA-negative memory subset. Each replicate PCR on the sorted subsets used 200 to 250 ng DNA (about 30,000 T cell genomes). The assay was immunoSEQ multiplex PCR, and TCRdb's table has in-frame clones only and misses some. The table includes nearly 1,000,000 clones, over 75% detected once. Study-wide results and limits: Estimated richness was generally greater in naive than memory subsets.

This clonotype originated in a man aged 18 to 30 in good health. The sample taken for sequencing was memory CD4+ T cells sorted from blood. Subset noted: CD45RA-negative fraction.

CDR3: CASTRGTEAFF. CDR3 DNA sequence: TGTGCCAGCACCCGCGGCACTGAAGCTTTCTTT. V usage is TRBV7-9 and J usage is TRBJ1-1; D ambiguous. Per the germline V gene, CDR1 is SEHNR and CDR2 is FQNEAQ (reference sequence). The CDR3 consists of 11 residues. V lost 7 bases, J lost 4 bases, and 7 bases lay in between.